This entry describes one TCR beta chain. Its antigen is currently unknown. Not a single patient had been given any form of treatment at any point before undergoing thyroid surgery. This record comes from a study of metastatic and nonmetastatic thyroid tumors. On the study more broadly: Repertoires of blood and of tissue (tumor or nodule) from malignant and benign thyroid patients were compared.

This CDR3 region has 14 residues. V was pared by 4 bases and J by 2 bases, with 8 bases between. Germline V gives CDR1 MNHEY, CDR2 SVGEGT. TCRdb reanalyzed the PCR reads via MiXCR. Counted here are approximately 2,100 clones, roughly 24% occurring once; the ten biggest clones make up around 26%. General observations from the study: In both blood and tumor samples, TCR beta diversity was reported significantly higher for malignant than benign nodules.

The TCR sequence derives from a male donor with papillary thyroid cancer or a benign thyroid nodule (not recorded which). Some clones in this sample may be carry-over from other donors' samples. Sequences were obtained from adjacent normal tissue. The rearrangement joins TRBV6-2 or TRBV6-3 to TRBJ2-2, with D unresolved. The CDR3 is CASSSWFNTGELFF. The CDR3 DNA follows: TGTGCCAGCAGTTCGTGGTTTAACACCGGGGAGCTGTTTTTT.